The clone carrying this T cell receptor (beta chain) was detected ten times or more. Its antigen is unknown. TCRdb independently ran MiXCR on the 5' RACE reads; one entry per CDR3 protein. This table holds approximately 590,000 distinct CDR3 sequences, 9% to 10% found once. This sample is drawn from a study of identical twins. Overall study findings and caveats: Out-of-frame alpha sequences common to twins exhibited a surplus of low generation probability.

V lost 1 base and J lost 1; bases outside the gene matches: 1. This CDR3 region has 15 residues. Germline V gives CDR1 SGHKS, CDR2 YYEKEE (reference sequence). Every one of the donors was a healthy Caucasian. This same sample was also part of a study on yellow fever vaccine responses in identical twins.

Sequenced: PBMCs. The clonotype originates from a woman younger than 35 in good health. The rearrangement joins TRBV5-5 to TRBJ2-3, with TRBD2 identical over 9 bases. DNA for the CDR3: TGTGCCAGCAGCTTGATAGCGGGGGGCACAGATACGCAGTATTTT. Its translation is CASSLIAGGTDTQYF.